The 18 T cell receptor beta chains below were found in one sample sequenced in a study of cytomegalovirus exposure and HLA in healthy donors. Primers included in the PCR were 60 Vbeta and 13 Jbeta primers. Libraries were prepared by immunoSEQ multiplex PCR; TCRdb keeps only in-frame clonotypes and omits some of them. The sample lists about 140,000 clones, 73% occurring once. The sequencing sample was made of PBMCs. The origin of the receptors is a human donor in good health.

About this clone itself: A junction end diverges from the germline sequence, so it may reflect a read error. This chain connects TRBV7-9 to TRBJ1-2, with D hard to call. The V gene's germline CDR1 is SEHNR and CDR2 FQNEAQ (reference sequence). This CDR3 has 12 residues. The chain's CDR3 is CSSSLSGSGYTF. CDR3 sequence (DNA): TGTTCCAGCAGCTTATCCGGTAGTGGCTACACCTTC.

V and J are TRBV10-3 and TRBJ2-5, with 7 bases lining up with TRBD1. The ends lost 5 bases at V and 5 bases at J; junction bases unmatched: 2. Looked up from germline, CDR1 is ENHRY and CDR2 is SYGVKD. The CDR3 is 12 amino acids. The CDR3 reads CAISPRGETQYF. In nucleotides, the CDR3 is TGTGCCATCAGTCCCAGGGGGGAGACCCAGTACTTC.

The rearrangement links TRBV5-6 to TRBJ2-7; TRBD1 matches 8 bases. CDR3 length: 15 amino acids. The junction had 7 bases not matched to a gene; V was cut back by 2 bases and J by 3 bases. The germline V gene has CDR1 SGHDT and CDR2 YYEEEE. In DNA, the CDR3 is TGTGCCAGCAGCTTCGTCGGACAGGGTATCTACGAGCAGTACTTC. As protein: CASSFVGQGIYEQYF. Combining the CDR3 with reference TRBV5-6 and TRBJ2-7 gives the whole variable domain DAGVTQSPTHLIKTRGQQVTLRCSPKSGHDTVSWYQQALGQGPQFIFQYYEEEERQRGNFPDRFSGHQFPNYSSELNVNALLLGDSALYLCASSFVGQGIYEQYFGPGTRLTVT.

The rearrangement links TRBV27 to TRBJ2-7, with 8 nucleotides matching TRBD2. This CDR3 is built from 13 residues. J lost 5 bases, V lost 10 bases, and 10 bases had no gene match. Germline V gives CDR1 MNHEY, CDR2 SMNVEV (reference sequence). CDR3 sequence (DNA): TGTGCCATCCGGGGGGGCATTTACAACGAGCAGTACTTC. Amino acids: CAIRGGIYNEQYF.

CDR3 coding DNA: TGTGCCAGCAGCCAGCGACAGGGGTCTCTACTCTCCTACGAGCAGTACTTC. Its protein is CASSQRQGSLLSYEQYF. The chain uses TRBV5-5 and TRBJ2-7, with 8 bases identical to TRBD1. Germline-derived CDR1 and CDR2 are SGHKS and YYEKEE (reference sequence). V dropped 4 bases and J dropped 0; count of bases not matched to a gene: 12. This CDR3 has 17 amino acids.

The chain carries TRBV7-8 and TRBJ2-5, with D possibly being TRBD2 (5 bases). Deletions cut 0 bases from V and 5 bases from J, with 10 bases between. Germline V lookup: CDR1 SGHVS, CDR2 FQNEAQ. This CDR3 has 14 amino acids. The CDR3 region has the DNA TGTGCCAGCAGCTTAGCGGACTTCGGGGAGACCCAGTACTTC. It specifies CASSLADFGETQYF. The full variable domain, in which reference TRBV7-8 and TRBJ2-5 provide the parts outside the CDR3, is GAGVSQSPRYKVAKRGQDVALRCDPISGHVSLFWYQQALGQGPEFLTYFQNEAQLDKSGLPSDRFFAERPEGSVSTLKIQRTQQEDSAVYLCASSLADFGETQYFGPGTRLLVL.

The CDR3 DNA sequence: TGCGCCAGCAGATTACCGGGACAGGGAAATGGCTACACCTTC. Protein sequence: CASRLPGQGNGYTF. This chain connects TRBV5-1 to TRBJ1-2; 9 nucleotides match TRBD1. V was clipped by 5 bases and J by 6 bases; unmatched bases: 8. Germline loops: CDR1 SGHRS, CDR2 YFSETQ. The CDR3 has 14 amino acids. Full variable domain (missing parts from reference TRBV5-1 and TRBJ1-2): KAGVTQTPRYLIKTRGQQVTLSCSPISGHRSVSWYQQTPGQGLQFLFEYFSETQRNKGNFPGRFSGRQFSNSRSEMNVSTLELGDSALYLCASRLPGQGNGYTFGSGTRLTVV.

A remark on this clone: A read error may produce the germline difference seen at one junction end. The genes are TRBV7-9 and TRBJ1-2; the match to TRBD1 covers 9 bases. Germline lookup yields CDR1 SEHNR and CDR2 FQNEAQ (reference sequence). CDR3 length: 19 amino acids. The CDR3 is CSSSSSTMGTGNSPHGYTF. DNA for the CDR3: TGTTCCAGCAGCTCATCCACGATGGGGACAGGGAACTCTCCGCATGGCTACACCTTC.

The gene calls are TRBV5-1 and TRBJ2-1; TRBD1 aligns across 9 bases. Germline CDR1 and CDR2: SGHRS and YFSETQ. CDR3 length: 15 amino acids. V trimming: 3 bases; J trimming: 5 bases; junction bases outside the gene matches: 6. The CDR3 bases are TGCGCCAGCAGCTCTACCGGGACAGGGAACAATGAGCAGTTCTTC. Translated, it gives CASSSTGTGNNEQFF.

This chain joins TRBV2 and TRBJ2-3, with 10 bases that match TRBD2. The CDR3 extends over 14 amino acids. Germline assignment: CDR1 SNHLY and CDR2 FYNNEI. With 6 bases clipped from V and 6 bases from J, the junction kept 6 bases outside the gene matches. The chain's CDR3 is CASRVAGGVDTQYF. CDR3 sequence (DNA): TGTGCCAGCAGGGTAGCGGGAGGAGTGGATACGCAGTATTTT.

This clone was observed a handful of times. In DNA, the CDR3 is TGTGCCAGCAGCTTCGGGACATCCCCCTACGAGCAGTACTTC. It yields the protein CASSFGTSPYEQYF. The gene calls are TRBV5-6 and TRBJ2-7, with a tentative D call TRBD1 (6 bases). V was cut by 2 bases and J by 2 bases, with 11 bases left in between. The CDR3 sequence is 14 residues long. Germline lookup yields CDR1 SGHDT and CDR2 YYEEEE.

The V and J genes are TRBV6-1 and TRBJ2-3; tentatively, D is TRBD2 (5 bases). The CDR3 runs to 15 residues. CDR1 MNHNS and CDR2 SASEGT come from the germline V gene. V was clipped by 8 bases and J by 5 bases, with 20 bases between them. The CDR3 loop reads CASSTRILEGDTQYF. Here the CDR3 DNA reads TGTGCCAGCTCGACGCGGATCCTAGAGGGAGATACGCAGTATTTT.

V is TRBV6-4 and J is TRBJ2-5; no clear D. This CDR3 is built from 16 residues. CDR1 MRHNA and CDR2 SNTAGT come from the germline V gene. V was pared by 3 bases and J by 2 bases, with 16 bases between. In nucleotides, the CDR3 is TGTGCCAGCAGTGAGGGCTTCTTAATAATTCAAGAGACCCAGTACTTC. Its protein product is CASSEGFLIIQETQYF.

This chain joins TRBV6-5 and TRBJ2-3; TRBD2 is a possible D gene (6 bases). CDR1 MNHEY and CDR2 SVGAGI come from the germline V gene. CDR3 length: 16 amino acids. V lost 3 bases and J 2 bases, leaving 15 bases between the germline ends. This CDR3 is CASSYLRGSLTDTQYF. Written as DNA, the CDR3 is TGTGCCAGCAGTTATTTGCGGGGAAGTCTCACAGATACGCAGTATTTT.

The V and J genes are TRBV6-5 and TRBJ1-1, with D possibly matching TRBD1 (5 bases). CDR3 size: 15 residues. Germline V CDR1 and CDR2: MNHEY, SVGAGI. Trimming pared 0 bases from V and 2 bases from J, leaving 10 bases between. CDR3 protein: CASSYSQGGNTEAFF. CDR3 nucleotides: TGTGCCAGCAGTTACTCGCAGGGTGGTAACACTGAAGCTTTCTTT.

The chain links TRBV7-6 to TRBJ2-5; weak D call: TRBD1 (6 bases). Gene TRBJ2-7 matches the end of the DNA better, so the J call may be wrong. From germline, CDR1 is SGHVS and CDR2 FNYEAQ. This CDR3 comprises 15 residues. The CDR3 coding sequence is TGTGCCAGCAGCTTATCATGGGGACAAAACTACGAGCAGTACTTC. Translation: CASSLSWGQNYEQYF.

V gene TRBV16 combines with J gene TRBJ1-1; TRBD1 might be the D (5 bases). The CDR3 sequence is 15 residues long. CDR1 KGHSY and CDR2 FQNENV come from the germline V gene. V was pared by 5 bases and J by 0 bases, with 13 bases between. The CDR3 spells CASSVGLLMNTEAFF. CDR3 sequence (DNA): TGTGCCAGCAGCGTGGGGCTCCTAATGAACACTGAAGCTTTCTTT.

In its sample, this clone was seen once. The CDR3 region has the DNA TGTGCCAGCAGCCGGGACAGTCAAGAGACCCAGTACTTC. This translates into CASSRDSQETQYF. This sequence joins TRBV2 and TRBJ2-5; 7 positions agree with TRBD1. The CDR3 totals 13 residues. V was pared by 6 bases and J by 2 bases, with 3 bases of the junction left unmatched. The germline V gene has CDR1 SNHLY and CDR2 FYNNEI.